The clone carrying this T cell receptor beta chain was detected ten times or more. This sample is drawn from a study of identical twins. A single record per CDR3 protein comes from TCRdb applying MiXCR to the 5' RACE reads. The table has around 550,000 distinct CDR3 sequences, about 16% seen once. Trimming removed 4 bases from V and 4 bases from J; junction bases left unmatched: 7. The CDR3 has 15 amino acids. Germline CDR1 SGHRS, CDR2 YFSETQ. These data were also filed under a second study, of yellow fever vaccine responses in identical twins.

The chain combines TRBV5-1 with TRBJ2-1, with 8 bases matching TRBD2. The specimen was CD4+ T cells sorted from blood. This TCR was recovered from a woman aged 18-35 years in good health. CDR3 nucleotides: TGCGCCAGCAGCCCCAGCGGGGGACGTTACAATGAGCAGTTCTTC. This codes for CASSPSGGRYNEQFF.